The 20 T cell receptor beta chains below all came from one sample that was sequenced in a study of Graves' ophthalmopathy and Graves' hyperthyroidism. RNA transcripts were the source from which TCR beta CDR3 regions were amplified. The first-round RT-PCR employed HTBI primers together with the Qiagen OneStep RT-PCR kit. A multiplex PCR was then performed as the second round. TCRdb re-called the multiplex PCR reads with MiXCR, one entry per CDR3 protein. Of roughly 420,000 distinct CDR3 sequences in the sample, under 25% were seen once. Sequencing used peripheral blood. These receptors originate from a woman aged 18 to 35 with stable Graves' hyperthyroidism.

The chain uses TRBV20-1 and TRBJ2-5; 8 bases fit TRBD2. The J segment lost 4 bases and the V segment lost 1 base, leaving 8 bases of the junction unmatched. This CDR3 is 15 amino acids long. Per the germline V gene, CDR1 is DFQATT and CDR2 is SNEGSKA (reference sequence). The CDR3 spells CSARAAAGERETQYF. The CDR3 nucleotides read TGCAGTGCTAGAGCTGCAGCGGGAGAGAGAGAGACCCAGTACTTC.

This clonotype was seen at least ten times. The V call is TRBV2, the J call TRBJ1-6, with D tentatively TRBD1 (6 bases). V was cut by 6 bases and J by 7 bases, with 13 bases left in between. Germline V lookup: CDR1 SNHLY, CDR2 FYNNEI. This CDR3 has 14 residues. The CDR3 loop reads CASRKTGVNSPLHF. The CDR3 DNA reads TGTGCCAGCAGAAAGACAGGAGTCAATTCACCCCTCCACTTT.

The chain recombines TRBV28 with TRBJ2-2, with no clear D. Germline-derived CDR1 and CDR2 are MDHEN and SYDVKM. V gave up 3 bases and J gave up 6 bases, with 14 bases separating them. This CDR3 has 15 residues. CDR3 nucleotides: TGTGCCAGCAGTTTGTTACCCCGGTACTCCGGGGAGCTGTTTTTT. Protein sequence: CASSLLPRYSGELFF.

Many counts were recorded for this clonotype. Being one base from a much bigger clone, this may be a read error. This chain's CDR3 is CASSYPEDPKNIKYF. In DNA form, the CDR3 reads TGTGCCAGCAGTTACCCCGAAGACCCCAAAAACATTAAGTACTTC. The V gene is TRBV6-5, the J gene TRBJ2-4; D not certain. From germline, CDR1 is MNHEY and CDR2 SVGAGI. The CDR3 loop spans 15 amino acids.

This clonotype was counted between two and nine times. The chain carries TRBV5-1 and TRBJ1-2, with 7 bases fitting TRBD1. This CDR3 comprises 14 residues. J gave up 4 bases and V 3 bases, and 6 bases lay outside the gene matches. Germline V CDR1 and CDR2: SGHRS, YFSETQ. CDR3 in amino acids: CASSYTGDLYGYTF. In DNA form, the CDR3 reads TGCGCCAGCAGCTATACAGGGGATCTCTATGGCTACACCTTC.

This clonotype has ten or more counts. One junction end disagrees with the germline gene, perhaps due to a read error. The chain recombines TRBV12-3 or TRBV12-4 with TRBJ2-7, with D possibly TRBD1 on 6 matching bases. The CDR3 spans 14 residues. CDR3: CASSLGGGAGNNFF. The CDR3 nucleotides are TGTGCCAGCAGTTTAGGAGGGGGAGCAGGGAACAACTTCTTC.

This clonotype was observed many times. V gene TRBV4-1 combines with J gene TRBJ2-7, with TRBD2 identical over 13 bases. CDR1 is MGHRA and CDR2 is YSYEKL in the germline V gene. The V and J ends lost 3 bases and 0 bases, in that order; junction bases with no gene match: 11. The CDR3 consists of 19 residues. CDR3 bases: TGCGCCAGCAGCCACGGACCCGGGACTAGCGGGACCAGCTCCTACGAGCAGTACTTC. It codes for CASSHGPGTSGTSSYEQYF.

This clonotype was seen many times. The V call is TRBV7-9, the J call TRBJ1-1, with D uncertain. The length of the CDR3 is 14 residues. The germline V gene has CDR1 SEHNR and CDR2 FQNEAQ (reference sequence). With 2 bases removed from V and 4 bases from J, the gap between germline ends came to 11 bases. CDR3 DNA: TGTGCCAGCAGCTTACTAGGCGTAGGCACTGAAGCTTTCTTT. It is translated as CASSLLGVGTEAFF.

This clonotype was seen more than once but under ten times. This sequence joins TRBV28 and TRBJ1-1; TRBD1 is a possible D gene (5 bases). There are 14 residues in the CDR3. Germline CDR1 and CDR2: MDHEN and SYDVKM. Trimming stripped 2 bases from V and 11 bases from J, with 18 bases between. The CDR3 nucleotides read TGTGCCAGCAGTTTAATAACAGGACCCGTCGGGGCTTTCTTT. Translated, it gives CASSLITGPVGAFF.

This clonotype was counted ten times or more. The J gene is TRBJ1-2, the V gene TRBV7-2, with unresolved D. This CDR3 has 14 amino acids. Germline loops: CDR1 SGHTA, CDR2 FQGNSA. V lost 5 bases and J lost 4, with 14 bases in between. CDR3: CASSITARTYGYTF. DNA for the CDR3: TGTGCCAGCAGCATAACGGCCAGGACCTATGGCTACACCTTC.

The CDR3 reads CASSPSPVVAGGKETQYF. The CDR3 nucleotides read TGTGCCAGCAGCCCCTCCCCGGTCGTTGCAGGGGGAAAAGAGACCCAGTACTTC. The chain joins TRBV7-3 to TRBJ2-5; 7 nucleotides agree with TRBD1. Losses at the gene ends were 5 bases for V and 3 bases for J; bases not matched to a gene: 18. This CDR3 contains 18 residues. Germline lookup yields CDR1 SGHTA and CDR2 FQGTGA.

This clonotype was observed many times. The chain links TRBV7-2 to TRBJ2-5; D tentatively reads TRBD1 or TRBD2 (7 bases each). The germline V gene has CDR1 SGHTA and CDR2 FQGNSA. This CDR3 spans 16 amino acids. Trimming stripped 3 bases from V and 2 bases from J, with 16 bases between. The DNA for the CDR3 is TGTGCCAGCAGCTTGGGGCCAGGGGGGGGACAAGAGACCCAGTACTTC. Its protein product is CASSLGPGGGQETQYF.

This clonotype was recorded at least ten times. At one boundary the junction diverges from the germline segment, which might be a read error. This chain connects TRBV7-2 to TRBJ2-7, with 9 bases aligning to TRBD2. There are 15 residues in the CDR3. Germline V gene sequence: CDR1 SGHTA, CDR2 FQGNSA. The CDR3 nucleotides are TGTGCCAGCAGCTTAGCCCTCTTGGCGGGAGGGCTCCTCGTTTTC. This gives the protein CASSLALLAGGLLVF.

This clonotype was counted only a few times. The chain is built from TRBV5-4 and TRBJ1-1; D remains unclear. With 0 bases removed from V and 10 bases from J, the gap between germline ends came to 13 bases. This CDR3 is 13 amino acids long. The V gene's germline CDR1 is SGHNT and CDR2 YYREEE (reference sequence). The CDR3 DNA is TGTGCCAGCAGCTTGGACAGAGCCTATCGAGCTTTCTTT. Amino acids: CASSLDRAYRAFF.

In this sample, this clonotype turned up many times. The chain joins TRBV12-3 or TRBV12-4 to TRBJ2-7; D is possibly TRBD1 (5 bases). Trimming shortened V by 2 bases and J by 0 bases, and 8 bases separated the two germline ends. The CDR3 length is 14 residues. The CDR3, as DNA: TGTGCCAGCAGTTTACAAGGGGACTCCTACGAGCAGTACTTC. Its protein is CASSLQGDSYEQYF.

This clonotype was seen many times. The chain couples TRBV29-1 to TRBJ2-5, with D unresolved. Trimming left V 3 bases short and J 7 bases short, with 12 bases between. Germline values: CDR1 SQVTM, CDR2 ANQGSEA. The CDR3 spans 12 residues. CDR3 DNA sequence: TGCAGCGTTGACCTAGAAAGAGGGACCCAGTACTTC. Its protein product is CSVDLERGTQYF.

This clonotype appeared a few times. The J gene is TRBJ2-5, the V gene TRBV2, with 7 nucleotides matching TRBD1. CDR3 size: 17 residues. CDR1 and CDR2 from the germline V gene are SNHLY and FYNNEI. V shed 6 bases and J 1 base; nucleotides not matched to a gene: 14. The DNA for the CDR3 is TGTGCCAGCAGCGACCCTGTACGGGACAGTACCCAAGAGACCCAGTACTTC. Its translation is CASSDPVRDSTQETQYF.

This clonotype was recorded only once. The CDR3 coding sequence is TGTGCCAGCAGCCCAGGACAGATAGCTAACTATGGCTACACCTTC. Amino acid sequence: CASSPGQIANYGYTF. The gene calls are TRBV11-3 and TRBJ1-2, with D perhaps matching TRBD1 (6 bases). V lost 5 bases and J 0 bases, leaving 13 bases between the germline ends. Germline CDR1 SGHNT, CDR2 YENEEA. The CDR3 is 15 amino acids. Full variable domain (remainder filled in from reference TRBV11-3 and TRBJ1-2): EAGVVQSPRYKIIEKKQPVAFWCNPISGHNTLYWYLQNLGQGPELLIRYENEEAVDDSQLPKDRFSAERLKGVDSTLKIQPAELGDSAVYLCASSPGQIANYGYTFGSGTRLTVV.

The chain is built from TRBV6-2 or TRBV6-3 and TRBJ2-2; the D is unclear. Germline V gene sequence: CDR1 MNHEY, CDR2 SVGEGT. V lost 6 bases and J 5 bases, leaving 10 bases between the germline ends. The CDR3 is made up of 13 amino acids. The CDR3 sequence: CASRLLETGELFF. In DNA form, the CDR3 reads TGTGCCAGCAGACTCCTGGAAACCGGGGAGCTGTTTTTT.

This clonotype was recorded many times. A much more abundant neighbour one base away suggests this may be a read error. The genes are TRBV12-3 or TRBV12-4 and TRBJ2-1; 8 bases align to TRBD2. With 6 bases clipped from V and 8 bases from J, the junction kept 12 bases outside the gene matches. The CDR3 totals 15 residues. The CDR3 DNA reads as TGTGCCAGCAGGATGGAGACTAGCGACATCGATGAGCAGTTCTTC. Amino acid sequence: CASRMETSDIDEQFF.